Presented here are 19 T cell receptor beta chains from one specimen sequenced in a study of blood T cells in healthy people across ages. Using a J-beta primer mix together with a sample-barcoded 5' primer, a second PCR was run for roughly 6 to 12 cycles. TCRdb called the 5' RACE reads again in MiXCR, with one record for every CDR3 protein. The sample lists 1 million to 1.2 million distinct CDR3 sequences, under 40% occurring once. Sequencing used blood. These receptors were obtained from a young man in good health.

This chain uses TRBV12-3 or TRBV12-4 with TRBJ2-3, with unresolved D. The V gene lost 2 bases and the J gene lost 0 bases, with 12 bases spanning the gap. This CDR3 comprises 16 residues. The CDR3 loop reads CASSLLEEVSTDTQYF. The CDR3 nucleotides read TGTGCCAGCAGTTTATTAGAAGAGGTTAGCACAGATACGCAGTATTTT.

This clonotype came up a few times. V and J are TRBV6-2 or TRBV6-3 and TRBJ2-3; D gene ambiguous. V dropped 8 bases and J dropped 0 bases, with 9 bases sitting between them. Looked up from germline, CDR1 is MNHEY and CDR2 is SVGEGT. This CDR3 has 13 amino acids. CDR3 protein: CASVGSSTDTQYF. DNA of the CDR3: TGTGCCAGCGTCGGCAGCAGCACAGATACGCAGTATTTT.

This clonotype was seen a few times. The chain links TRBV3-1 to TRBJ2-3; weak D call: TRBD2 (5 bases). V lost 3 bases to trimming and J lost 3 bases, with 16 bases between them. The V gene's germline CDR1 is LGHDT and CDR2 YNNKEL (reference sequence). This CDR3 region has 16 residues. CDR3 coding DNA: TGTGCCAGCAGCCAGAACTCGGGCAGCGGTACAGATACGCAGTATTTT. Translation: CASSQNSGSGTDTQYF.

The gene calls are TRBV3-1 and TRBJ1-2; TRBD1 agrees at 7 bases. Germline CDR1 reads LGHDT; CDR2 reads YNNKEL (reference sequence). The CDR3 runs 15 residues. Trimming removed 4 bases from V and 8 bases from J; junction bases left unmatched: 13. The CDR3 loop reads CASSLNRGWLGGYTF. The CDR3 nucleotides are TGTGCCAGCAGCCTAAACAGGGGTTGGCTTGGCGGCTACACCTTC.

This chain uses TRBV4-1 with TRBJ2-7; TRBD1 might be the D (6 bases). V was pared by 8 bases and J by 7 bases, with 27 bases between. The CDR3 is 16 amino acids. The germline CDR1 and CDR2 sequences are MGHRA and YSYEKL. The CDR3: CASGSRTAHSYNEQYF. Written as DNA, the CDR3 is TGCGCCAGCGGAAGCAGGACAGCACACTCCTACAATGAGCAGTACTTC.

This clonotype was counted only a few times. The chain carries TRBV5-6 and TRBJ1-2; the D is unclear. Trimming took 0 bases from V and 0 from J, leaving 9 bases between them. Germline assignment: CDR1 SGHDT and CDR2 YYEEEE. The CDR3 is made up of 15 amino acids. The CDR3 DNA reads TGTGCCAGCAGCTTGGAACTGGGTACTAACTATGGCTACACCTTC. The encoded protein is CASSLELGTNYGYTF.

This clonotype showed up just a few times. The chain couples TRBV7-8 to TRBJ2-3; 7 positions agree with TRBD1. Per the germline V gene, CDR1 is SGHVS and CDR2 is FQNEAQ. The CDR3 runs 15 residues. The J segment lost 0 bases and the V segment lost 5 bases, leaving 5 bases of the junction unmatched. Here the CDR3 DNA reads TGTGCCAGCAGCATCCTACAGGGGAGCACAGATACGCAGTATTTT. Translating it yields CASSILQGSTDTQYF.

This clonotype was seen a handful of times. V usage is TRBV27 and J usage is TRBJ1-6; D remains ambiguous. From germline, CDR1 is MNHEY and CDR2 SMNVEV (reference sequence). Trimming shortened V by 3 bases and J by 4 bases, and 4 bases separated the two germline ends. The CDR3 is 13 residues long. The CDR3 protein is CASSLGYNSPLHF. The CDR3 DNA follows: TGTGCCAGCAGTTTGGGATATAATTCACCCCTCCACTTT.

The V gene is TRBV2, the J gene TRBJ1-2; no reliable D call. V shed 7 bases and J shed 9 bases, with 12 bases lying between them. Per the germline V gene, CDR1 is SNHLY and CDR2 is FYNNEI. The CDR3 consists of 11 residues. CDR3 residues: CASISRRSYTF. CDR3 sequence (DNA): TGTGCCAGCATCAGCAGGAGGAGCTACACCTTC.

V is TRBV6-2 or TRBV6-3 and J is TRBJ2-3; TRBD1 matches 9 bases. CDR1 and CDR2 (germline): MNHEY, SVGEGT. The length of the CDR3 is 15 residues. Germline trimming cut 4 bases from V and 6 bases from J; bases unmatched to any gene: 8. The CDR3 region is CASSSRDRARDTQYF. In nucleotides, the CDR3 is TGTGCCAGCAGTTCCCGGGACAGGGCTCGGGATACGCAGTATTTT.

In DNA, the CDR3 is TGTGCCAGCAGCTTACCCGTTGACGCCCCTTGGGATTCACCCCTCCACTTT. Amino acids: CASSLPVDAPWDSPLHF. V is TRBV9 and J is TRBJ1-6; no firm D call. CDR1 SGDLS and CDR2 YYNGEE come from the germline V gene. Trimming removed 4 bases from V and 8 bases from J, with 22 bases in between. The CDR3 is made up of 17 amino acids.

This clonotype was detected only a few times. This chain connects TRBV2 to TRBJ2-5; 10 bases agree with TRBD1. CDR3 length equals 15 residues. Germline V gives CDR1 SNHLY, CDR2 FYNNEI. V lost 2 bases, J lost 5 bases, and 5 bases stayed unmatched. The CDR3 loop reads CASSEMGQGIETQYF. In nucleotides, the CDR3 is TGTGCCAGCAGTGAAATGGGACAGGGGATCGAGACCCAGTACTTC.

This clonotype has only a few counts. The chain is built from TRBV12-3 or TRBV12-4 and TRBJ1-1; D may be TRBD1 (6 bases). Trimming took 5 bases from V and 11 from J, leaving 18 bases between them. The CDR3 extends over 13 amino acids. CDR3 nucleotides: TGTGCCAGCAGTCCCAGGAGGGGAGGGGGTGCTTTCTTT. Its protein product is CASSPRRGGGAFF.

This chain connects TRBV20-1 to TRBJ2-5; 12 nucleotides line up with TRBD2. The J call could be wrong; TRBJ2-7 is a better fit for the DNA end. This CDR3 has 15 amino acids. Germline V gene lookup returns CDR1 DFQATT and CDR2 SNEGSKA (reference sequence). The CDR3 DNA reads TGCAGTGCTTCTTTACGGACTAGCGGGGCGGGCGAGCAGTACTTC. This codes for CSASLRTSGAGEQYF.

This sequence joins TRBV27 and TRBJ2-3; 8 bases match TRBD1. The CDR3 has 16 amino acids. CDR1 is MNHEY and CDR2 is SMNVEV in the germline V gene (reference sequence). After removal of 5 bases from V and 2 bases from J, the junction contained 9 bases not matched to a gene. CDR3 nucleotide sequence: TGTGCCAGCAGTCCAACGGGACAGGAGTACACAGATACGCAGTATTTT. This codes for CASSPTGQEYTDTQYF.

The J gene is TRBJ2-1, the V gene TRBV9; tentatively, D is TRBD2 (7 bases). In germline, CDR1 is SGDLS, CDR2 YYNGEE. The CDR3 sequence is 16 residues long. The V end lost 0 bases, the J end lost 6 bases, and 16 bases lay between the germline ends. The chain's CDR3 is CASSVALGGGLNEQFF. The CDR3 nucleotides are TGTGCCAGCAGCGTAGCCCTGGGCGGGGGCCTCAATGAGCAGTTCTTC.

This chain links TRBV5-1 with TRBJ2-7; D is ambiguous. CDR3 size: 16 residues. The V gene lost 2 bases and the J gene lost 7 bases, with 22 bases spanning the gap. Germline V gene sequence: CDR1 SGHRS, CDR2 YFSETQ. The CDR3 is CASSFVSTRSYNEQYF. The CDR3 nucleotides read TGCGCCAGCAGCTTTGTCTCCACTCGCTCCTACAATGAGCAGTACTTC.

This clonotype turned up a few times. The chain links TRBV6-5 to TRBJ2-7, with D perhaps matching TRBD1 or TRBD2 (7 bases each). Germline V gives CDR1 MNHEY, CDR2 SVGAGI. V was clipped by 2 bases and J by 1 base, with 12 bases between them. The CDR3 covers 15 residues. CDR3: CASSYGQGGSYEQYF. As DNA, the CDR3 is TGTGCCAGCAGTTACGGGCAGGGGGGGTCCTACGAGCAGTACTTC.

The CDR3 spells CASSPGQGWQPQHF. As DNA, the CDR3 is TGTGCCAGCAGTCCCGGACAGGGCTGGCAGCCCCAGCATTTT. J is TRBJ1-5 and V is TRBV12-3 or TRBV12-4; 8 bases map to TRBD1. Unmatched junction bases numbered 7, after V lost 5 bases and J lost 7 bases. There are 14 residues in the CDR3.